Shown below are 8 T cell receptor beta chains from a single sample sequenced in a study of liver allograft versus peripheral blood T cells. At the level of the study: Intrahepatic T cell receptor repertoires from transplanted livers were compared against repertoires in recipients' peripheral blood.

TCRdb reprocessed the reads via MiXCR and lists one record per CDR3 protein. The profile covers about 14,000 distinct CDR3 sequences, with approximately 22% appearing a single time and under 7% taken by the ten largest. Source of these receptors: a human patient who had a liver transplant. Some T cells may possibly be graft donor cells.

This clonotype was seen a single time. A much larger clonotype is one base distant, so this may be a read error. The chain uses TRBV7-2 and TRBJ1-6; D is undetermined. The CDR3 spans 15 residues. Germline loops: CDR1 SGHTA, CDR2 FQGNSA. CDR3 loop: CGSSPWESYNSPLHF. In nucleotides, the CDR3 is TGTGGCAGCTCACCATGGGAGTCCTATAATTCACCCCTCCACTTT.

This clonotype was observed many times. The V gene is TRBV10-3, the J gene TRBJ1-5, with D possibly TRBD1 on 5 matching bases. The V gene lost 4 bases and the J gene lost 6 bases, with 13 bases spanning the gap. The length of the CDR3 is 14 residues. The germline CDR1 and CDR2 sequences are ENHRY and SYGVKD. CDR3 DNA: TGTGCCATCAGTGGAGAGGGGCTTGGTCAGCCCCAGCATTTT. Its translation: CAISGEGLGQPQHF.

This chain connects TRBV5-3 to TRBJ1-3; D ambiguous. TRBV5-3 has ORF status, its function being uncertain. The CDR3 has 18 amino acids. V lost 4 bases to trimming and J lost 0 bases, with 20 bases between them. The CDR3 DNA reads as TGTGCCAGAAGCCCCTTCTTGGCGACCGACTACTCTGGAAACACCATATATTTT. Amino acid sequence: CARSPFLATDYSGNTIYF.

This rearrangement joins TRBV7-3 to TRBJ2-7; D is perhaps TRBD1 or TRBD2 (5 bases each). CDR1 and CDR2 (germline): SGHTA, FQGTGA. The CDR3 has 15 amino acids. Trimming pared 2 bases from V and 4 bases from J, leaving 15 bases between. CDR3 sequence reads: CASSLSSGPAYEQYF. In DNA form, the CDR3 reads TGTGCCAGCAGCTTATCTTCGGGACCCGCTTACGAGCAGTACTTC.

V gene TRBV5-6 combines with J gene TRBJ1-2; TRBD1 matches at 7 bases. V shed 4 bases and J 4 bases; nucleotides not matched to a gene: 4. CDR3 length equals 13 residues. The germline V gene encodes CDR1 SGHDT and CDR2 YYEEEE. CDR3 region: CASSIRQGYGYTF. In DNA, the CDR3 is TGTGCCAGCAGCATACGACAGGGCTATGGCTACACCTTC.

This clonotype was recorded once. A much larger clone is a single base away; this may be a read error. V and J are TRBV6-6 and TRBJ1-1; no definite D call. The CDR3 consists of 13 residues. Trimming removed 6 bases from V and 1 base from J, with 9 bases in between. Germline CDR1 MNHNY, CDR2 SVGAGI (reference sequence). For the CDR3, the DNA is TGTGCCAGCAGAGAGGCGGGGAACACTGAAGCTTTCTTT. The encoded protein is CASREAGNTEAFF.

This clonotype was observed many times. The chain uses TRBV2 and TRBJ1-1; TRBD1 is a possible D gene (6 bases). Trimming pared 3 bases from V and 5 bases from J, leaving 16 bases between. This CDR3 contains 15 residues. CDR1 and CDR2 from the germline V gene are SNHLY and FYNNEI. CDR3 sequence reads: CASSDPSERGTEAFF. The CDR3 nucleotides read TGTGCCAGCAGTGACCCCTCAGAGAGGGGGACTGAAGCTTTCTTT.

This clonotype is medium-sized by share. V is TRBV6-6 and J is TRBJ1-1; unclear D gene. The CDR3 is 13 amino acids. The V gene lost 0 bases and the J gene lost 1 base, with 3 bases spanning the gap. Germline V CDR1 and CDR2: MNHNY, SVGAGI (reference sequence). CDR3 sequence (DNA): TGTGCCAGCAGTTACTCCCAGAACACTGAAGCTTTCTTT. This codes for CASSYSQNTEAFF.